A selection of T cell receptor beta chains follows, all from one sample in a study of identical twins. MiXCR was run by TCRdb on the 5' RACE reads, yielding one entry per CDR3 protein. Among 1.5 million to 2 million distinct CDR3 sequences listed, less than 35% were seen once. Material for sequencing was cord blood. The receptors derive from a newborn girl in good health. Each CDR3 is given with its conserved first and last residue. Each record gives: D gene, clone size, V gene, J gene, CDR3 protein, CDR3 DNA. The D gene is left open where the match is weak. Not every row has a clone size; where given, it reads once, few, many or a size class.

NA,NA,TRBV29-1,TRBJ1-1,CSVEWGGGAFF,TGCAGCGTTGAATGGGGGGGGGGAGCTTTCTTT
TRBD1,NA,TRBV28,TRBJ2-7,CASSPDRGLYEQCF,TGTGCCAGCAGTCCGGACAGGGGCCTCTACGAGCAGTGCTTC
NA,NA,TRBV5-1,TRBJ2-1,CASSLVARGSYNEQFF,TGCGCCAGCAGCTTGGTTGCCCGCGGCTCCTACAATGAGCAGTTCTTC
NA,NA,TRBV10-3,TRBJ1-1,CAISALQGNTEAFF,TGTGCCATCAGTGCCCTACAGGGGAACACTGAAGCTTTCTTT
NA,once,TRBV6-7,TRBJ2-3,CASSYPGGGNRGDTQYF,TGTGCCAGCAGTTACCCGGGGGGCGGCAACAGGGGGGATACGCAGTATTTT
NA,few,TRBV10-3,TRBJ2-3,CATSWGTGPDTQYF,TGTGCCACCTCGTGGGGCACGGGACCAGATACGCAGTATTTT
NA,NA,TRBV7-2,TRBJ2-1,CASSLAAIVGGLNEQFF,TGTGCCAGCAGCTTAGCCGCGATCGTTGGGGGGCTCAATGAGCAGTTCTTC
NA,NA,TRBV3-1,TRBJ1-2,CASSQNSGAGYTF,TGTGCCAGCAGCCAAAATTCGGGGGCGGGCTACACCTTC
NA,NA,TRBV7-2,TRBJ2-5,CASSSSSAGEQYF,TGTGCCAGCAGCTCAAGCTCGGCGGGTGAGCAGTACTTC
NA,few,TRBV20-1,TRBJ1-1,CSAKLALRNTEAFF,TGCAGTGCTAAGTTGGCCCTCAGGAACACTGAAGCTTTCTTT
NA,NA,TRBV14,TRBJ2-5,CASSGAGGIQETQYF,TGTGCCAGCAGCGGGGCAGGAGGTATCCAAGAGACCCAGTACTTC
TRBD1,many,TRBV29-1,TRBJ2-7,CSVGNWDRTYEQYF,TGCAGCGTTGGAAATTGGGACAGGACCTACGAGCAGTACTTC
NA,NA,TRBV28,TRBJ2-7,CASSPGGRHEQYF,TGTGCCAGCAGTCCCGGTGGACGCCACGAGCAGTACTTC
TRBD2,few,TRBV20-1,TRBJ2-5,CSARDQGGQYF,TGCAGTGCTAGAGACCAGGGAGGGCAGTACTTC
NA,few,TRBV9,TRBJ2-7,CASSVGQDSSYEQYF,TGTGCCAGCAGCGTAGGGCAGGATAGCTCCTACGAGCAGTACTTC
NA,NA,TRBV20-1,TRBJ2-2,CSAASGVGTGELFF,TGCAGTGCTGCCTCGGGGGTTGGCACCGGGGAGCTGTTTTTT
NA,few,TRBV21-1,TRBJ2-7,CASSKIGRQYNEQYF,TGTGCCAGCAGCAAAATTGGTAGACAATACAATGAGCAGTACTTC
TRBD1,NA,TRBV6-6,TRBJ2-7,CASSPGTVQNEQYF,TGTGCCAGCAGCCCCGGGACAGTTCAAAACGAGCAGTACTTC
TRBD2,few,TRBV25-1,TRBJ2-3,CASSDTSGTSRMDTQYF,TGTGCCAGCAGTGACACCTCCGGGACTAGTCGGATGGATACGCAGTATTTT
NA,few,TRBV20-1,TRBJ2-7,CSASQQGGSYNEQYF,TGCAGTGCCTCGCAACAGGGAGGGTCCTACAATGAGCAGTACTTC
NA,few,TRBV7-9,TRBJ2-7,CASSFWSNGAYEQYF,TGTGCCAGCAGCTTTTGGTCTAACGGTGCCTACGAGCAGTACTTC
TRBD2,few,TRBV28,TRBJ2-1,CASSPTATRLAGGYNEQFF,TGTGCCAGCAGCCCCACTGCGACCCGTCTAGCGGGAGGGTACAATGAGCAGTTCTTC